The 3 T cell receptor beta chains reported below all come from one sample, sequenced in a study of blood T cell repertoires in COVID-19. Generated by immunoSEQ multiplex PCR, the TCRdb table keeps only in-frame clones and is missing some. The table lists 200,000 to 250,000 clones, approximately 80% of them singletons, with around 9.3% in the top ten. The sample consisted of PBMCs or T cells enriched from blood (not recorded which). The receptor source for this set is a woman in her fifties or sixties with acute COVID-19.

The rearrangement links TRBV19 to TRBJ2-6; TRBD2 matches 8 bases. V gave up 5 bases and J gave up 2 bases; unmatched junction bases: 11. The germline CDR1 and CDR2 sequences are LNHDA and SQIVND (reference sequence). The CDR3 has 18 amino acids. The DNA of the CDR3 is TGTGCCAGTAGTCCCGCGGGGGGTTTTGTTCCTGGGGCCAACGTCCTGACTTTC. It encodes CASSPAGGFVPGANVLTF. The full variable domain, its missing parts supplied by reference TRBV19 and TRBJ2-6, is DGGITQSPKYLFRKEGQNVTLSCEQNLNHDAMYWYRQDPGQGLRLIYYSQIVNDFQKGDIAEGYSVSREKKESFPLTVTSAQKNPTAFYLCASSPAGGFVPGANVLTFGAGSRLTVL.

The chain combines TRBV6-5 with TRBJ2-7, with 7 bases identical to TRBD2. The CDR3 totals 15 residues. J lost 6 bases, V lost 5 bases, and 13 bases had no gene match. CDR1 and CDR2 (germline): MNHEY, SVGAGI. The CDR3 sequence: CASSPGLVLVSEQYF. The DNA for the CDR3 is TGTGCCAGCAGTCCCGGACTAGTTTTAGTATCCGAGCAGTACTTC.

V is TRBV7-6 and J is TRBJ1-3; D is possibly TRBD1 (5 bases). The ends were cut back, 0 bases at V and 4 bases at J, with 16 bases in the middle. The germline gives CDR1 SGHVS, CDR2 FNYEAQ. This CDR3 contains 17 residues. CDR3 loop: CASSLATRAALGNTIYF. The DNA of the CDR3 is TGTGCCAGCAGCTTAGCTACCAGGGCAGCTTTGGGAAACACCATATATTTT.